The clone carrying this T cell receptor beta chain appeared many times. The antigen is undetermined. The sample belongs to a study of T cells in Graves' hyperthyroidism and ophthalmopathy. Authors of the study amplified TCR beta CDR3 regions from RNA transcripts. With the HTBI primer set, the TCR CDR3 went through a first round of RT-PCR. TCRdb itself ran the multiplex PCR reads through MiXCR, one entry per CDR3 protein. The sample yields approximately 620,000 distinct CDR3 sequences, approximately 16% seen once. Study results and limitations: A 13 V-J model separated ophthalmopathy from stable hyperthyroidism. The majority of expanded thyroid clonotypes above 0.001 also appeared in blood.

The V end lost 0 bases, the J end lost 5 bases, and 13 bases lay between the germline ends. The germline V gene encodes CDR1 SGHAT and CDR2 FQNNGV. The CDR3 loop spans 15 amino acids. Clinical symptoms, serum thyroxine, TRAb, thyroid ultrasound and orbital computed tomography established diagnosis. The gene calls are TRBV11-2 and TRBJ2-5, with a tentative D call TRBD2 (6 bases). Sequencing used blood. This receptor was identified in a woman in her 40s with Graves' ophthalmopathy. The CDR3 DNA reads TGTGCCAGCAGCTTAGAAGTGTGGGCGGGGGAGACCCAGTACTTC. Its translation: CASSLEVWAGETQYF. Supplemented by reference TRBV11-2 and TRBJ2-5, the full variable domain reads EAGVAQSPRYKIIEKRQSVAFWCNPISGHATLYWYQQILGQGPKLLIQFQNNGVVDDSQLPKDRFSAERLKGVDSTLKIQPAKLEDSAVYLCASSLEVWAGETQYFGPGTRLLVL.